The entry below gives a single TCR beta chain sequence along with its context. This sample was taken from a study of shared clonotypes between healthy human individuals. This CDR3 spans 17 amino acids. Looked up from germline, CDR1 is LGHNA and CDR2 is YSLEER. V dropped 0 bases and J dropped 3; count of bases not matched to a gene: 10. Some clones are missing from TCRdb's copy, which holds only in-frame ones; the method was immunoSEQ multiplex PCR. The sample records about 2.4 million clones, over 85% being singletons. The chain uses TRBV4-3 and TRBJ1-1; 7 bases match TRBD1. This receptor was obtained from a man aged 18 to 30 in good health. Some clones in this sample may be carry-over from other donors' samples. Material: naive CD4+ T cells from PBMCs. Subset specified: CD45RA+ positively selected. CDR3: CASSQDLLGGGYTEAFF. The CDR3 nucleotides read TGCGCCAGCAGCCAAGATCTTCTCGGAGGGGGCTACACTGAAGCTTTCTTT.